Following are 27 T cell receptor beta chains from one sample sequenced in a study of TIL therapy for anti-PD-1-resistant metastatic lung cancer. The libraries were made with immunoSEQ v3. Assay used: immunoSEQ multiplex PCR; TCRdb lists only in-frame clones, some missing. The sample contains around 59,000 clones, roughly 66% of which appear only once. The time point denotes: pre-treatment sample, taken before nivolumab and TIL therapy. The sequencing used blood, collected at baseline. These TCRs come from a person aged 30 to 80 with non-small cell lung cancer.

Of note for this clone: Other DNA variants within this sample encode the same CDR3. V and J are TRBV2 and TRBJ1-5, with D possibly TRBD1 on 5 matching bases. Germline values: CDR1 SNHLY, CDR2 FYNNEI. The CDR3 extends over 13 amino acids. V lost 4 bases and J lost 4, with 8 bases in between. CDR3 coding DNA: TGTGCCAGCAGTGGAGGGACTAATCAGCCCCAGCATTTT. Its protein product is CASSGGTNQPQHF.

The CDR3 DNA is TGCGCCAGCAGCCCGACAGGTGGCCGGCGAGAGACCCAGTACTTC. As protein: CASSPTGGRRETQYF. The chain recombines TRBV5-1 with TRBJ2-5, with D possibly matching TRBD1 (6 bases). Germline V gene lookup returns CDR1 SGHRS and CDR2 YFSETQ. Trimming took off 4 bases at V and 4 bases at J, with 17 bases between the two ends. The length of the CDR3 is 15 residues.

This rearrangement joins TRBV5-1 to TRBJ1-2; TRBD1 matches at 7 bases. The germline V gene has CDR1 SGHRS and CDR2 YFSETQ. Trimming removed 0 bases from V and 7 bases from J; junction bases left unmatched: 3. The CDR3 is 13 residues long. CDR3 nucleotides: TGCGCCAGCAGCTTGGACAGGGGAGCTGGCTACACCTTC. Protein: CASSLDRGAGYTF.

J is TRBJ2-7 and V is TRBV2, with D possibly being TRBD2 (7 bases). Germline V gene sequence: CDR1 SNHLY, CDR2 FYNNEI. Trimming pared 6 bases from V and 4 bases from J, leaving 13 bases between. This CDR3 is built from 13 residues. The CDR3 coding sequence is TGTGCCAGCAGCGGGGGGCAGCATTACGAGCAGTACTTC. The encoded protein is CASSGGQHYEQYF.

The genes are TRBV4-2 and TRBJ2-1; D gene uncertain. Germline lookup yields CDR1 LGHNA and CDR2 YNFKEQ. The CDR3 contains 15 residues. The germline V and J ends were trimmed by 2 bases and 1 base, with 9 bases remaining between them. The CDR3 reads CASSQKTASYNEQFF. In DNA, the CDR3 is TGTGCCAGCAGCCAAAAGACGGCGTCCTACAATGAGCAGTTCTTC.

In its sample, this clone was seen a few times. The rearrangement uses TRBV6-6 and TRBJ2-7; 12 bases map to TRBD1. V gave up 5 bases and J gave up 5 bases; unmatched junction bases: 4. Per germline, CDR1 MNHNY and CDR2 SVGAGI (reference sequence). This CDR3 comprises 14 residues. The CDR3 region has the DNA TGTGCCAGCAGTGGGACAGGGGGCGGAGACGAGCAGTACTTC. Protein: CASSGTGGGDEQYF.

This clone was picked up a small number of times. The rearrangement links TRBV2 to TRBJ1-5; TRBD1 agrees at 7 bases. Trimming cost V 4 bases and J 4 bases; bases outside gene matches: 4. The V gene's germline CDR1 is SNHLY and CDR2 FYNNEI. This CDR3 comprises 14 residues. CDR3 sequence reads: CASSVTGFNQPQHF. CDR3 DNA sequence: TGTGCCAGCAGTGTGACAGGGTTTAATCAGCCCCAGCATTTT. Looking up the rest from reference TRBV2 and TRBJ1-5 gives the full variable domain: EPEVTQTPSHQVTQMGQEVILRCVPISNHLYFYWYRQILGQKVEFLVSFYNNEISEKSEIFDDQFSVERPDGSNFTLKIRSTKLEDSAMYFCASSVTGFNQPQHFGDGTRLSIL.

This chain connects TRBV7-9 to TRBJ2-3; D not certain. The germline V and J ends were trimmed by 4 bases and 2 bases, with 13 bases remaining between them. The CDR3 length is 15 residues. Germline-derived CDR1 and CDR2 are SEHNR and FQNEAQ (reference sequence). CDR3 sequence reads: CASSSYRATTDTQYF. As DNA, the CDR3 is TGTGCCAGCAGCTCCTACCGAGCCACCACAGATACGCAGTATTTT.

Only one count was recorded for this clone. The chain employs TRBV5-1 and TRBJ2-5, with 8 bases identical to TRBD2. The last part of the DNA fits TRBJ2-7 better; the J call may be wrong. The CDR3 is 17 amino acids. Germline lookup yields CDR1 SGHRS and CDR2 YFSETQ. CDR3 nucleotide sequence: TGCGCCAGCAGCTTGGTATCGGGGGGGCTTCTGGACTACGAGCAGTACTTC. Protein: CASSLVSGGLLDYEQYF.

There are a few counts of this clone. This chain connects TRBV7-9 to TRBJ2-7; 10 nucleotides agree with TRBD2. This CDR3 has 16 amino acids. Germline trimming cut 0 bases from V and 1 base from J; bases unmatched to any gene: 3. Germline V gives CDR1 SEHNR, CDR2 FQNEAQ (reference sequence). Here the CDR3 reads CASSLAKAGGSYEQYF. As DNA, the CDR3 is TGTGCCAGCAGCTTAGCGAAAGCGGGAGGGTCCTACGAGCAGTACTTC.

The rearrangement uses TRBV7-8 and TRBJ1-5; 7 positions match TRBD1. The germline V gene encodes CDR1 SGHVS and CDR2 FQNEAQ. The CDR3 spans 15 residues. V gave up 5 bases and J gave up 4 bases; unmatched junction bases: 8. CDR3 coding DNA: TGTGCCAGCAGCGGGTATGAGGGGGCGAATCAGCCCCAGCATTTT. This codes for CASSGYEGANQPQHF.

The chain uses TRBV11-3 and TRBJ2-1; a weak D match, TRBD2 (5 bases). CDR1 and CDR2 (germline): SGHNT, YENEEA. Trimming removed 5 bases at V and 7 bases at J, with 18 bases between. CDR3 length: 15 residues. The CDR3 DNA is TGTGCCAGCAGCGCACGGACTCCCGGGGTTAATGAGCAGTTCTTC. It specifies CASSARTPGVNEQFF. The variable domain in full, with the rest retrieved from reference TRBV11-3 and TRBJ2-1, is EAGVVQSPRYKIIEKKQPVAFWCNPISGHNTLYWYLQNLGQGPELLIRYENEEAVDDSQLPKDRFSAERLKGVDSTLKIQPAELGDSAVYLCASSARTPGVNEQFFGPGTRLTVL.

This clone was found a few times. The chain has TRBV19 and TRBJ1-5; 8 bases agree with TRBD1. V lost 8 bases and J lost 4; bases outside the gene matches: 7. The CDR3 length is 14 residues. Germline V gene data show CDR1 as LNHDA and CDR2 as SQIVND (reference sequence). The CDR3 here is CASQLRTGNQPQHF. The CDR3 DNA is TGTGCCAGTCAGCTCCGGACAGGGAATCAGCCCCAGCATTTT.

The V gene is TRBV7-2, the J gene TRBJ2-3; 8 bases are a match to TRBD2. The CDR3 extends over 16 amino acids. Trimming at V came to 3 bases and at J to 1 base, leaving 6 bases not matched to a gene. Germline V gene data show CDR1 as SGHTA and CDR2 as FQGNSA. The CDR3 DNA follows: TGTGCCAGCAGCTTGTCGGGACTAGGAGGCACAGATACGCAGTATTTT. As protein: CASSLSGLGGTDTQYF.

V gene TRBV19 combines with J gene TRBJ2-3, with D possibly being TRBD2 (7 bases). V lost 8 bases and J lost 3, with 12 bases in between. CDR3 length: 13 residues. The V gene's germline CDR1 is LNHDA and CDR2 SQIVND (reference sequence). The CDR3 DNA reads as TGTGCCAGTCTAAAGGGGGGGACAGATACGCAGTATTTT. Translated, it gives CASLKGGTDTQYF.

J is TRBJ1-1 and V is TRBV7-9, with D unresolved. The CDR3 length is 13 residues. V lost 5 bases and J lost 1, with 8 bases in between. Germline CDR1 SEHNR, CDR2 FQNEAQ (reference sequence). For the CDR3, the DNA is TGTGCCAGCAGCCCGCAAACGAACACTGAAGCTTTCTTT. It yields the protein CASSPQTNTEAFF.

Only a few counts were recorded for this clone. The rearrangement joins TRBV18 to TRBJ1-1; perhaps TRBD1 as D (5 bases). V was pared by 4 bases and J by 1 base, with 10 bases between. This CDR3 contains 14 residues. Germline CDR1 and CDR2: KGHSH and LQKENI. The CDR3 reads CASSLLDRNTEAFF. In DNA form, the CDR3 reads TGTGCCAGCTCACTCCTTGACAGGAACACTGAAGCTTTCTTT.

The rearrangement joins TRBV7-9 to TRBJ1-5, with a weak D call TRBD1 (6 bases). Germline loops: CDR1 SEHNR, CDR2 FQNEAQ (reference sequence). With 5 bases removed from V and 4 bases from J, the gap between germline ends came to 9 bases. This CDR3 region has 13 residues. CDR3 sequence reads: CASSVTGNQPQHF. The CDR3 nucleotides read TGTGCCAGCAGCGTAACAGGGAATCAGCCCCAGCATTTT.

The V gene is TRBV5-4, the J gene TRBJ1-4, with 7 bases identical to TRBD1. The CDR3 has 17 amino acids. V shed 4 bases, J shed 8 bases, and the junction held 17 bases outside the gene matches. The germline V gene encodes CDR1 SGHNT and CDR2 YYREEE (reference sequence). The CDR3 region has the DNA TGTGCCAGCAGCACACAGGGACGAGGGGGCTTGGGCGAAAAACTGTTTTTT. It is translated as CASSTQGRGGLGEKLFF.

This clone occurred once. This chain connects TRBV2 to TRBJ2-5; D not certain. Deletions cut 6 bases from V and 2 bases from J, with 10 bases between. The V gene's germline CDR1 is SNHLY and CDR2 FYNNEI. The CDR3 totals 13 residues. The chain's CDR3 is CASSVQEQETQYF. In nucleotides, the CDR3 is TGTGCCAGCAGCGTCCAGGAACAAGAGACCCAGTACTTC.

CDR3 loop: CAWSSTYNEQFF. CDR3 in DNA: TGTGCCTGGAGTTCAACCTACAATGAGCAGTTCTTC. The V gene is TRBV30, the J gene TRBJ2-1; D gene uncertain. Looked up from germline, CDR1 is GTSNPN and CDR2 is SVGIG (reference sequence). CDR3 length equals 12 residues. V gave up 2 bases and J gave up 2 bases, with 4 bases separating them.

This clone was detected a few times. The chain combines TRBV14 with TRBJ1-1; D unresolved. The CDR3 has 14 amino acids. Germline loops: CDR1 SGHDN, CDR2 FVKESK. The germline V and J ends were trimmed by 4 bases and 4 bases, with 13 bases remaining between them. For the CDR3, the DNA is TGTGCCAGCAGCCCGAATCTCTTGGCCACTGAAGCTTTCTTT. Its protein product is CASSPNLLATEAFF.

A few counts support this clone. CDR3 in amino acids: CSVVGTEAFF. The DNA for the CDR3 is TGCAGCGTTGTCGGAACTGAAGCTTTCTTT. The V and J genes are TRBV29-1 and TRBJ1-1, with D unclear. Trimming removed 4 bases from V and 5 bases from J, with 5 bases in between. The CDR3 spans 10 residues. CDR1 is SQVTM and CDR2 is ANQGSEA in the germline V gene.

This chain connects TRBV5-1 to TRBJ2-1; no firm D call. The length of the CDR3 is 12 residues. The V end lost 4 bases, the J end lost 8 bases, and 10 bases lay between the germline ends. Germline lookup yields CDR1 SGHRS and CDR2 YFSETQ. Here the CDR3 reads CASSLEWDEQFF. CDR3 sequence (DNA): TGCGCCAGCAGCCTCGAGTGGGATGAGCAGTTCTTC.

The chain combines TRBV14 with TRBJ1-1; D remains ambiguous. The V gene lost 4 bases and the J gene lost 7 bases, with 10 bases spanning the gap. The CDR3 has 12 residues. Germline CDR1 and CDR2: SGHDN and FVKESK. The CDR3 is CASSPDGYEAFF. DNA for the CDR3: TGTGCCAGCAGCCCCGACGGGTATGAAGCTTTCTTT.

This clone was recorded a few times. The chain has TRBV14 and TRBJ1-1; D remains unclear. Between the trimmed V and J ends, which lost 0 bases and 4 bases, there was a span of 15 bases. Germline-derived CDR1 and CDR2 are SGHDN and FVKESK. The CDR3 length is 16 residues. The CDR3 DNA sequence: TGTGCCAGCAGCCAAGAAATGGGCAGCCGATTCACTGAAGCTTTCTTT. It codes for CASSQEMGSRFTEAFF.

This clone showed up just once. The V gene is TRBV7-9, the J gene TRBJ2-5; D uncertain. Germline CDR1 reads SEHNR; CDR2 reads FQNEAQ (reference sequence). The CDR3 is 14 amino acids. The V and J ends lost 2 bases and 1 base respectively, with 8 bases between them. The CDR3 reads CASSLSTGQETQYF. For the CDR3, the DNA is TGTGCCAGCAGCTTAAGCACCGGCCAAGAGACCCAGTACTTC.